This entry describes one T cell receptor (beta chain). Antigen: not known. The data were obtained in a study of T cell responses to AZD1222 COVID-19 vaccine. Whole-study results and caveats: Only five or six AZD1222 recipients were seropositive at baseline.

Profiling relied on immunoSEQ multiplex PCR, and the TCRdb table lists in-frame clones only, not all of them. The sample lists roughly 170,000 clones, about 85% occurring once. The CDR3 extends over 18 amino acids. Germline CDR1 is SGHVS and CDR2 is FQNEAQ. The V segment lost 1 base and the J segment 9 bases; nucleotides outside the gene matches: 16. The source is an adult in good health. The sample consisted of peripheral blood, taken on day 0 of AZD1222 vaccination. The rearrangement uses TRBV7-8 and TRBJ2-7; TRBD2 agrees at 12 bases. The CDR3 spells CASSLVQRTSGNLRGQYF. CDR3 nucleotide sequence: TGTGCCAGCAGCTTAGTTCAGAGGACTAGCGGGAACCTACGTGGGCAGTACTTC.